This TCR beta chain originates from a study of shared clonotypes between healthy human individuals. Execution of the assay was at deep level. Sorted-subset replicate PCRs used around 200 ng of genomic DNA. This amount corresponded to tens of thousands of T cell genomes. Profiling relied on immunoSEQ multiplex PCR, and the TCRdb table lists in-frame clones only, not all of them. The table shows more than 550,000 clones, with 92% occurring only once. The count of this clone is one. Positively selected for CCR7, the CD45RO-negative cells used as naive CD8 cells excluded terminally differentiated effector memory CD45RA+ cells. The CDR3 is made up of 16 amino acids.

This chain connects TRBV21-1 to TRBJ1-1. TRBV21-1 is a known pseudogene. This TCR was sampled from a man aged 25-40 years in good health. Sequences were obtained from naive CD8+ T cells sorted from blood. The chain's CDR3 is CASSKEVLREFTEAFF. The CDR3 bases are TGTGCCAGCAGCAAAGAGGTTCTCAGGGAGTTCACTGAAGCTTTCTTT.